This TCR beta chain was obtained from a study of T-cell reconstitution after alpha-beta-depleted transplantation in children. Study-wide points: Some patients owed their high day-60 TCRbeta diversity to surviving recipient T cells and thymic progenitors. Where alpha-beta T cells came from about two months after transplant was reportedly several hundred expanded graft clones.

Losses at the gene ends were 3 bases for V and 10 bases for J; bases not matched to a gene: 6. This CDR3 contains 13 residues. The germline CDR1 and CDR2 sequences are MGHDK and SYGVNS. This clonotype was counted only a few times. Its target is unknown. It was with unique molecular identifiers that the TCRbeta library was prepared. TCRdb re-called the PCR reads with MiXCR, one entry per CDR3 protein. Of about 250,000 distinct CDR3 sequences in the sample, roughly a quarter were seen once. The chain employs TRBV25-1 and TRBJ1-1; 9 positions match TRBD1. The TCR was taken from a female patient aged 2-10 years who had a stem cell transplant for congenital amegakaryocytic thrombocytopenia, so the T cells may come from the graft donor. The source material was PBMCs, mostly from graft donor cells, sampled 360 days after TCRalphabeta/CD19-depleted stem cell transplant. CDR3 region: CASSDPGQGRAFF. The DNA for the CDR3 is TGTGCCAGCAGTGATCCGGGACAGGGTCGAGCTTTCTTT.